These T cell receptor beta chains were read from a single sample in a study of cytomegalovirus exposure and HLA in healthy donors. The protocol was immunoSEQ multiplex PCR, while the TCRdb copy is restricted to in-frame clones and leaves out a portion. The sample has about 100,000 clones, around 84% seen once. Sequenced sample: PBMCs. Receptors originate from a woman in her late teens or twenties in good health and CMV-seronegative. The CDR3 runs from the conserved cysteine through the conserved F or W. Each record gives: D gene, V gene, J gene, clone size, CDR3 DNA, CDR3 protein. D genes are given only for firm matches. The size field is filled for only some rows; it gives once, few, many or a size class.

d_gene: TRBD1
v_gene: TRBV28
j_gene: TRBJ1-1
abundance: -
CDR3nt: TGTGCCAGCAGAATAACGACAGGGACGAACACTGAAGCTTTCTTT
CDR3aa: CASRITTGTNTEAFF

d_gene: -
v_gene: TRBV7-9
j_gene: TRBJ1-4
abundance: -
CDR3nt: TGTTCCAGCAGCTCCGGGACCGAGTGGGGAGGCGAAAAACTGTTTTTT
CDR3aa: CSSSSGTEWGGEKLFF

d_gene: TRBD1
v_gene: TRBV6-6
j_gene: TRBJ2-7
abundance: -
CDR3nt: TGTGCCAGCAGTTACTCGTACAGGGGGGAATCCGAGCAGTACTTC
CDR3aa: CASSYSYRGESEQYF

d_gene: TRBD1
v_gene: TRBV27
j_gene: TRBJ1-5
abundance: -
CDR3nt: TGTGCCAGCAGTTCGGGACAGGGGCGAAATCAGCCCCAGCATTTT
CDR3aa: CASSSGQGRNQPQHF

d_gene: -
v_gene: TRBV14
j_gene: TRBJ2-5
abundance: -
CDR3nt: TGTGCCAGCAGCCACCGGGGTCATTACCAAGAGACCCAGTACTTC
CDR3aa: CASSHRGHYQETQYF

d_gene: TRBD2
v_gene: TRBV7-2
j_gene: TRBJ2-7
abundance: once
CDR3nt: TGTGCCAGCAGCTTGGGGACTAGCGGTAAATACGAGCAGTACTTC
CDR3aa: CASSLGTSGKYEQYF

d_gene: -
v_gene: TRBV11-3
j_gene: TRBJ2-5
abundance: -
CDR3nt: TGTGCCAGCAGCTCCCGGTCAGGGGAGGGCGAGACCCAGTACTTC
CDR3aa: CASSSRSGEGETQYF

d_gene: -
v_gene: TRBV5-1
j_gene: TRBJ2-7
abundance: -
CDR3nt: TGCGCCAGCAGCTTGGCGGGGGACTCCTACGAGCAGTACTTC
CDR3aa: CASSLAGDSYEQYF

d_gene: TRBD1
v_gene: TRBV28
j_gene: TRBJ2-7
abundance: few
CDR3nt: TGTGCCAGCAGTTTTCGGGACAGACCTTCCTACGAGCAGTACTTC
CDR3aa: CASSFRDRPSYEQYF

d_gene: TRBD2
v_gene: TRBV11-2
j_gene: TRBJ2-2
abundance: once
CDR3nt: TGTGCCAGCAGCTCTGCTAGCGGGGGGCCCCGAGGGACCGGGGAGCTGTTTTTT
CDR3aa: CASSSASGGPRGTGELFF

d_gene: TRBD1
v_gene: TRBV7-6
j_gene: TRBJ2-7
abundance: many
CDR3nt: TGTGCCAGCAGCCTAAGGGACAGCTACGAGCAGTACTTC
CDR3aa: CASSLRDSYEQYF

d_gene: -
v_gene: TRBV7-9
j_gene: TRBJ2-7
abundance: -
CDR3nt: TGTTCCAGCAGCTTTCGGACAGAGACCTACGAGCAGTACTTC
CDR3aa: CSSSFRTETYEQYF

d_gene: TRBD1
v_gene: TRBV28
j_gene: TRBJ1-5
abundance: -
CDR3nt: TGTGCCAGCAGTCCTTGGACAGGGACCGCAGGGAGACCCCAGCATTTT
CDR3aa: CASSPWTGTAGRPQHF

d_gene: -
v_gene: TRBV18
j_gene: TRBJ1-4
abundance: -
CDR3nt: TGTGCCAGCTCACTCCGGGGGACTAATGAAAAACTGTTTTTT
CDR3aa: CASSLRGTNEKLFF

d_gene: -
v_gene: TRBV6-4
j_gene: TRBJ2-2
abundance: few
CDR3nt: TGTGCCAGCAGTGACTCGTTGGTAGCCCCTAACACCGGGGAGCTGTTTTTT
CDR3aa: CASSDSLVAPNTGELFF

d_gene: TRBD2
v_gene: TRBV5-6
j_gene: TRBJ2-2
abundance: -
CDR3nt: TGTGCCAGCAGCCCGGGGACTAGCGGGAGTGTCGGGGAGCTGTTTTTT
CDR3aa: CASSPGTSGSVGELFF

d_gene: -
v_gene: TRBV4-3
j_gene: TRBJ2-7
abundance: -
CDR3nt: TGCGCCAGCAGCCAAAGAAGGAGGTACGAGCAGTACTTC
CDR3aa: CASSQRRRYEQYF

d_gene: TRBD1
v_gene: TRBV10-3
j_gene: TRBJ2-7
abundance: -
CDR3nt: TGTGCCATCAGTGAGTCCCGACAGGGACGCGAGCAGTACTTC
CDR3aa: CAISESRQGREQYF

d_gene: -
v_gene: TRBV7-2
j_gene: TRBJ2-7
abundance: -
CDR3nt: TGTGCCAGCAGCTTAGGCGGGGACTTAATCTACGAGCAGTACTTC
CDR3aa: CASSLGGDLIYEQYF

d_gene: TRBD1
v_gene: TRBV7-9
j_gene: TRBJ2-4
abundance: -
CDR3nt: TGTGCCAGCAGCTCGGCCCAGGGGGTCGGCAAAAACATTCAGTACTTC
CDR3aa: CASSSAQGVGKNIQYF

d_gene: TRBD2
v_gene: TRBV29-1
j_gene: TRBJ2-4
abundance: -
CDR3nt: TGCAGCGTTGAATGGACTAGCGGGAGCCAAAACATTCAGTACTTC
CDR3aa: CSVEWTSGSQNIQYF

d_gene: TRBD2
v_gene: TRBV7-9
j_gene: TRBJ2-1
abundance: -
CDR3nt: TGTGCCAGCAGCGCAGTGACTGGCGGGGGGGTACCCTACAATGAGCAGTTCTTC
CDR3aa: CASSAVTGGGVPYNEQFF

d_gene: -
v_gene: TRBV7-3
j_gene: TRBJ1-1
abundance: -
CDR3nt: TGTGCCAGCAGCTTAAACCCCCTAGGCGTCGAAGCTTTCTTT
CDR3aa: CASSLNPLGVEAFF

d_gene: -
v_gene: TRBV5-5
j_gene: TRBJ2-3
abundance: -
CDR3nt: TGTGCCAGCAGCTTACGGGAGCGACGAACAGATACGCAGTATTTT
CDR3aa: CASSLRERRTDTQYF

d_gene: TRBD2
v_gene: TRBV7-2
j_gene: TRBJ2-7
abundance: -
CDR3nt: TGTGCCAGCAGCTTCTCCGGGAGGGAGCAGTACTTC
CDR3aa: CASSFSGREQYF

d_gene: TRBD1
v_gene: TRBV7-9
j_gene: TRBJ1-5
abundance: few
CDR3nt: TGTGCCAGCAGCTTAAGCTCCCGGGACAGGCGTTATCAGCCCCAGCATTTT
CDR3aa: CASSLSSRDRRYQPQHF

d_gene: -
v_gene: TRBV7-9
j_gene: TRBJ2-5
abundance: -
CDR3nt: TGTGCCAGCAGCCCGCGGGGTAAGACCCAGTACTTC
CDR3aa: CASSPRGKTQYF

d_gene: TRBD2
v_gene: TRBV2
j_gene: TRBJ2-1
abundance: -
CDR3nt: TGTGCCAGCAGGGGGGGGGTAGGCTCCTACAATGAGCAGTTCTTC
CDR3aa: CASRGGVGSYNEQFF

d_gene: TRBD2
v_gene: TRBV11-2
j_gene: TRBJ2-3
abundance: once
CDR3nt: TGTGCCAGCAGCCAAGGGACTAGCGGGAGCACAGATACGCAGTATTTT
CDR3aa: CASSQGTSGSTDTQYF

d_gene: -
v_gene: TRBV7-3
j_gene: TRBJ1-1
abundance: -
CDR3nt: TGTGCCAGCAGCTTACCAGGCCAGGCTAACACTGAAGCTTTCTTT
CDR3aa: CASSLPGQANTEAFF

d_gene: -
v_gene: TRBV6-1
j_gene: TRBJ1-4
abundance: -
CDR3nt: TGTGCCAGCAGTGAACAGGGCCTTAATGAAAAACTGTTTTTT
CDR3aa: CASSEQGLNEKLFF

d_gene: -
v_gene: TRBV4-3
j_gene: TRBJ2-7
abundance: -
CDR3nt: TGCGCCAGCAGCCAAAAAGGGGGTGGGGCCCTCGGCTCCTACGAGCAGTACTTC
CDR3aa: CASSQKGGGALGSYEQYF

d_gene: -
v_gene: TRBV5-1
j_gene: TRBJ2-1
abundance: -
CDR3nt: TGCGCCAGCAGCTATAATTCCCAGGGGTTTAAGGGCAATGAGCAGTTCTTC
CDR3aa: CASSYNSQGFKGNEQFF